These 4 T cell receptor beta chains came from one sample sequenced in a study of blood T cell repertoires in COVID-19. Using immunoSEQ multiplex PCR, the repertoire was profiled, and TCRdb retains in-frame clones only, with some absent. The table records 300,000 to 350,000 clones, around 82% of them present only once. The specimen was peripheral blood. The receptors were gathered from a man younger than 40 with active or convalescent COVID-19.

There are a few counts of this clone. CDR3 nucleotides: TGTGCCAGCAGTTTACCAAATTCACCCCTCCACTTT. Its protein is CASSLPNSPLHF. The chain is built from TRBV27 and TRBJ1-6; no clear D. CDR3 length: 12 amino acids. CDR1 is MNHEY, CDR2 SMNVEV, per germline (reference sequence). Trimming stripped 2 bases from V and 7 bases from J, with 3 bases between.

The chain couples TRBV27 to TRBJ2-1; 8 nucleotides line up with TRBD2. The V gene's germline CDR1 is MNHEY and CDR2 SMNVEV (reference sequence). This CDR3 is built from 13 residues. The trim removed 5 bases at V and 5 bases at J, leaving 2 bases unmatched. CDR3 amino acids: CASSQAGDNEQFF. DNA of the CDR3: TGTGCCAGCAGTCAAGCGGGGGACAATGAGCAGTTCTTC.

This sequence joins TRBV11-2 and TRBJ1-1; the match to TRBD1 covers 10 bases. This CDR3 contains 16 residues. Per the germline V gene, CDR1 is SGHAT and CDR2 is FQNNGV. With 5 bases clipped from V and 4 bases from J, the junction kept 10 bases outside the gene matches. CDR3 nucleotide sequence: TGTGCCAGCAGCACCAGACGGGACAGGGGATCCACTGAAGCTTTCTTT. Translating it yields CASSTRRDRGSTEAFF. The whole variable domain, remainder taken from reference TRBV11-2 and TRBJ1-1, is EAGVAQSPRYKIIEKRQSVAFWCNPISGHATLYWYQQILGQGPKLLIQFQNNGVVDDSQLPKDRFSAERLKGVDSTLKIQPAKLEDSAVYLCASSTRRDRGSTEAFFGQGTRLTVV.

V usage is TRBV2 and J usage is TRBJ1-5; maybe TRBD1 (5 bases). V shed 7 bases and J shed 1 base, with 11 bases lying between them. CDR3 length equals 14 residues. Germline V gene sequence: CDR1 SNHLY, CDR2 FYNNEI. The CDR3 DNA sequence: TGTGCCAGCATGGGGGGAGGGAGCAATCAGCCCCAGCATTTT. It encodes CASMGGGSNQPQHF.